The 24 T cell receptor beta chains below were found in one sample sequenced in a study of regulatory T cells in long-lasting Graves disease. iRepertoire HTBI primers and Arm-PCR of CDR3 regions built TCR beta libraries. TCRdb reanalysed the multiplex PCR reads using MiXCR and keeps one entry per CDR3 protein. In the table there are roughly 560,000 distinct CDR3 sequences, approximately 12% of which are singletons. Time point reported: newly diagnosed GD, antithyroid drugs for less than 3 months. There was RNA extracted from PBMCs, and the TCR library was made from it. This same sample was also part of a study on T cells in Graves' hyperthyroidism and ophthalmopathy.

Here the sequenced sample was peripheral blood mononuclear cells (PBMCs), taken at new diagnosis, from a patient treated with antithyroid drugs. The receptors were gathered from a woman aged 30 to 39 with Graves disease.

This clonotype was seen many times. The J gene is TRBJ2-2, the V gene TRBV12-3 or TRBV12-4; 9 bases are a match to TRBD2. Unmatched junction bases numbered 0, after V lost 2 bases and J lost 5 bases. The CDR3 loop spans 14 amino acids. CDR3 in DNA: TGTGCCAGCAGTTTACTAGCGGGAACCGGGGAGCTGTTTTTT. Its protein is CASSLLAGTGELFF.

This clonotype occurred many times. The chain joins TRBV20-1 to TRBJ2-5; D uncertain. This CDR3 has 12 amino acids. The germline CDR1 and CDR2 sequences are DFQATT and SNEGSKA (reference sequence). V lost 6 bases to trimming and J lost 4 bases, with 12 bases between them. Here the CDR3 DNA reads TGCAGTGCATTTCTTCGGAGAGAGACCCAGTACTTC. Translating gives CSAFLRRETQYF.

This clonotype occurred many times. The J gene is TRBJ2-1, the V gene TRBV6-5; possible D gene TRBD2, 5 bases. V was trimmed by 0 bases and J by 2 bases, leaving 5 bases between them. CDR1 and CDR2 (germline): MNHEY, SVGAGI. This CDR3 is 14 amino acids long. CDR3: CASSYSGAYNEQFF. CDR3 bases: TGTGCCAGCAGTTACTCCGGGGCCTACAATGAGCAGTTCTTC.

Many counts were recorded for this clonotype. This rearrangement joins TRBV6-5 to TRBJ1-1; D might be TRBD1 (6 bases). Trimming left V 2 bases short and J 5 bases short, with 12 bases between. The CDR3 is 14 residues long. CDR1 MNHEY and CDR2 SVGAGI come from the germline V gene. The CDR3 loop reads CASSYKLRGTEAFF. Written as DNA, the CDR3 is TGTGCCAGCAGTTACAAACTCAGGGGAACTGAAGCTTTCTTT.

The J gene is TRBJ1-3, the V gene TRBV7-2, with D maybe TRBD1 (6 bases). The germline CDR1 and CDR2 sequences are SGHTA and FQGNSA. The CDR3 has 18 residues. The ends were cut back, 2 bases at V and 3 bases at J, with 20 bases in the middle. CDR3 residues: CASSLTGAGVMGGNTIYF. CDR3 DNA sequence: TGTGCCAGCAGCTTAACAGGCGCAGGGGTGATGGGTGGAAACACCATATATTTT.

This clonotype was seen at least ten times. This sequence joins TRBV11-2 and TRBJ1-2; D is unresolved. The CDR3 is made up of 13 amino acids. The germline V gene has CDR1 SGHAT and CDR2 FQNNGV. The V gene lost 2 bases and the J gene lost 4 bases, with 8 bases spanning the gap. CDR3 region: CASSLSLSYGYTF. DNA for the CDR3: TGTGCCAGCAGCTTATCTCTGTCCTATGGCTACACCTTC.

There are many counts of this clonotype. The gene calls are TRBV6-2 or TRBV6-3 and TRBJ2-3, with TRBD2 as a possible D gene (5 bases). Trimming took 4 bases from V and 4 from J, leaving 12 bases between them. The germline CDR1 and CDR2 sequences are MNHEY and SVGEGT. The CDR3 consists of 14 residues. For the CDR3, the DNA is TGTGCCAGCAGTTTAACGCTGGGAGCAGATACGCAGTATTTT. This sequence encodes CASSLTLGADTQYF.

Many counts were recorded for this clonotype. V is TRBV7-9 and J is TRBJ2-1, with no clear D. CDR3 size: 17 residues. Germline CDR1 is SEHNR and CDR2 is FQNEAQ (reference sequence). Trimming took off 5 bases at V and 0 bases at J, with 17 bases between the two ends. The CDR3 coding sequence is TGTGCCAGCAGCCTCGTTCGCGGTATCCGCTCCTACAATGAGCAGTTCTTC. Residues: CASSLVRGIRSYNEQFF.

This clonotype was picked up many times. The genes are TRBV18 and TRBJ2-7; D gene ambiguous. The CDR3 loop spans 13 amino acids. CDR1 KGHSH and CDR2 LQKENI come from the germline V gene. V gave up 6 bases and J gave up 5 bases, with 14 bases separating them. Here the CDR3 reads CASSPRLDDEQYF. CDR3 DNA: TGTGCCAGCTCTCCAAGGCTAGACGACGAGCAGTACTTC.

This clonotype was detected only a few times. V is TRBV2 and J is TRBJ1-5; no firm D call. The V end lost 7 bases, the J end lost 3 bases, and 10 bases lay between the germline ends. This CDR3 has 13 amino acids. Germline V gene data show CDR1 as SNHLY and CDR2 as FYNNEI. The CDR3 region is CASKLGFNQPQHF. The CDR3 coding sequence is TGTGCCAGCAAGTTAGGGTTCAATCAGCCCCAGCATTTT.

This clonotype was seen repeatedly, ten times or more. V usage is TRBV6-2 or TRBV6-3 and J usage is TRBJ2-1; unclear D gene. Looked up from germline, CDR1 is MNHEY and CDR2 is SVGEGT. The length of the CDR3 is 17 residues. V was clipped by 1 base and J by 4 bases, with 17 bases between them. The CDR3 coding sequence is TGTGCCAGCAGTTACTTGCCTTTGTCTGCCGCTTACAATGAGCAGTTCTTC. Residues: CASSYLPLSAAYNEQFF.

J is TRBJ2-1 and V is TRBV15; 10 nucleotides agree with TRBD2. The CDR3 length is 15 residues. Germline V CDR1 and CDR2: LNHNV, YYDKDF (reference sequence). J lost 8 bases, V lost 4 bases, and 8 bases had no gene match. CDR3 nucleotide sequence: TGTGCCACCAGCATGACCGGGACTAGCGTGGATGAGCAGTTCTTC. This translates into CATSMTGTSVDEQFF.

This clonotype has a handful of counts. The rearrangement links TRBV4-1 to TRBJ2-6; D is perhaps TRBD1 or TRBD2 (5 bases each). Germline CDR1 MGHRA, CDR2 YSYEKL. This CDR3 region has 17 residues. V lost 1 base and J 5 bases, leaving 15 bases between the germline ends. The DNA of the CDR3 is TGCGCCAGCAGCCAAGGGGATTGGGGGTTTAGGGCCAACGTCCTGACTTTC. This codes for CASSQGDWGFRANVLTF.

This clonotype was detected ten times or more. The V and J genes are TRBV27 and TRBJ2-3; 15 bases map to TRBD2. With V trimmed by 2 bases and J by 3 bases, 6 bases remained unmatched. This CDR3 has 18 residues. Germline-derived CDR1 and CDR2 are MNHEY and SMNVEV (reference sequence). The CDR3 is CASSLGWGLAGGTDTQYF. As DNA, the CDR3 is TGTGCCAGCAGTTTAGGATGGGGACTAGCGGGAGGAACAGATACGCAGTATTTT.

This clonotype appeared many times. This chain links TRBV20-1 with TRBJ2-7, with D perhaps matching TRBD2 (6 bases). This CDR3 is 13 amino acids long. Germline CDR1 DFQATT, CDR2 SNEGSKA (reference sequence). The ends were cut back, 0 bases at V and 4 bases at J, with 10 bases in the middle. The CDR3 DNA reads as TGCAGTGCTAGAGATGGAGGGATGTACGAGCAGTACTTC. Protein sequence: CSARDGGMYEQYF.

The table lists this clonotype with many counts. The CDR3 loop reads CASSSDPAVTYEQYF. The CDR3 nucleotides read TGTGCCAGCAGCTCCGACCCCGCGGTAACCTACGAGCAGTACTTC. The chain links TRBV7-9 to TRBJ2-7; D unresolved. The V and J ends lost 4 bases and 2 bases respectively, with 15 bases between them. The CDR3 consists of 15 residues. Germline lookup yields CDR1 SEHNR and CDR2 FQNEAQ (reference sequence).

Of note for this clonotype: This likely comes from a read error, as the CDR3 has no conserved phenylalanine or tryptophan at its end. The J gene is TRBJ2-5, the V gene TRBV2; no firm D call. V was shortened by 1 base and J by 7 bases, with 13 bases between the two germline ends. Looked up from germline, CDR1 is SNHLY and CDR2 is FYNNEI. This CDR3 spans 14 amino acids. The CDR3 loop reads CASSEEVDLGTQYL. In DNA, the CDR3 is TGTGCCAGCAGTGAAGAAGTGGATTTGGGGACCCAGTACCTC.

The chain joins TRBV6-2 or TRBV6-3 to TRBJ2-7; D gene unclear. The DNA end is more similar to TRBJ2-1, so the J call may be wrong. The CDR3 runs 16 residues. The germline V gene has CDR1 MNHEY and CDR2 SVGEGT. DNA of the CDR3: TGTGCCAGCAGTGGAGCAGTCGTTCGGCCTTACAATGAGCAGTTCTTC. This encodes CASSGAVVRPYNEQFF.

V is TRBV6-1 and J is TRBJ2-1, with D unclear. V lost 5 bases and J lost 6, with 17 bases in between. CDR1 is MNHNS and CDR2 is SASEGT in the germline V gene. CDR3 size: 15 residues. CDR3 in amino acids: CASSPLGLAPNEQFF. The CDR3, as DNA: TGTGCCAGCAGTCCCCTAGGCTTAGCCCCCAATGAGCAGTTCTTC.

This clonotype was counted many times. V usage is TRBV5-1 and J usage is TRBJ2-1; 8 positions match TRBD2. CDR3 length equals 13 residues. V dropped 3 bases and J dropped 8; count of bases not matched to a gene: 4. Looked up from germline, CDR1 is SGHRS and CDR2 is YFSETQ. The CDR3 bases are TGCGCCAGCAGCTCGAGCGGGAGCTATGAGCAGTTCTTC. Translation gives CASSSSGSYEQFF.

The chain links TRBV20-1 to TRBJ1-5, with 7 nucleotides matching TRBD1. Germline loops: CDR1 DFQATT, CDR2 SNEGSKA (reference sequence). The CDR3 spans 15 residues. V trimming: 4 bases; J trimming: 3 bases; junction bases outside the gene matches: 9. The CDR3 DNA sequence: TGCAGTGCTAAAAAACAGGGGATTAACAATCAGCCCCAGCATTTT. This translates into CSAKKQGINNQPQHF.

This clonotype was counted ten times or more. V usage is TRBV7-9 and J usage is TRBJ2-1; no clear D. This CDR3 is 14 amino acids long. V gave up 5 bases and J gave up 10 bases, with 18 bases separating them. Germline lookup yields CDR1 SEHNR and CDR2 FQNEAQ (reference sequence). Here the CDR3 reads CASSDPGLSWEQFF. In DNA, the CDR3 is TGTGCCAGCAGCGATCCGGGCCTCTCGTGGGAGCAGTTCTTC.

The chain couples TRBV3-1 to TRBJ2-2; 11 bases agree with TRBD2. The CDR3 extends over 15 amino acids. The V gene end was trimmed by 4 bases and the J gene end by 5 bases; junction bases not matched to a gene: 3. CDR1 and CDR2 (germline): LGHDT, YNNKEL (reference sequence). The CDR3 DNA reads as TGTGCCAGCAGCCGATGGACTAGCGGGACCGGGGAGCTGTTTTTT. Protein sequence: CASSRWTSGTGELFF.

This clonotype was recorded at least ten times. This chain links TRBV28 with TRBJ2-7, with 10 bases that match TRBD1. Per germline, CDR1 MDHEN and CDR2 SYDVKM. V lost 5 bases and J lost 3; bases outside the gene matches: 7. The CDR3 contains 15 residues. CDR3 protein: CASSAPRDRGYEQYF. In DNA form, the CDR3 reads TGTGCCAGCAGTGCGCCTAGGGACAGGGGCTACGAGCAGTACTTC. Combining the CDR3 with reference TRBV28 and TRBJ2-7 gives the whole variable domain DVKVTQSSRYLVKRTGEKVFLECVQDMDHENMFWYRQDPGLGLRLIYFSYDVKMKEKGDIPEGYSVSREKKERFSLILESASTNQTSMYLCASSAPRDRGYEQYFGPGTRLTVT.